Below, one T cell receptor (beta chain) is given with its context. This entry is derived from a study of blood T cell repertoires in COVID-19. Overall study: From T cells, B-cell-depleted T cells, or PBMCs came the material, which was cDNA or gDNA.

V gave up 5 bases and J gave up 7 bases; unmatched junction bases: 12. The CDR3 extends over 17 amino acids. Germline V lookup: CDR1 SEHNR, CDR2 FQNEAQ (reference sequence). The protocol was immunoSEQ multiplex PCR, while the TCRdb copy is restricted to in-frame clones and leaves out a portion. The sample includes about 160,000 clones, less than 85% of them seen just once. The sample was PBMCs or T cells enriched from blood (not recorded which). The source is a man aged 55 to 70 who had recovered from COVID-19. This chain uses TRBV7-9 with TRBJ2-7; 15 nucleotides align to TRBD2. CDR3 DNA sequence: TGTGCCAGCAGCCCAGCCAGGGGACTAGCGGGGGGAGGAGAGCAGTACTTC. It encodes CASSPARGLAGGGEQYF. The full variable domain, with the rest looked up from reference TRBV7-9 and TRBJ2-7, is DTGVSQNPRHKITKRGQNVTFRCDPISEHNRLYWYRQTLGQGPEFLTYFQNEAQLEKSRLLSDRFSAERPKGSFSTLEIQRTEQGDSAMYLCASSPARGLAGGGEQYFGPGTRLTVT.